A selection of T cell receptor beta chains follows, all from one sample in a study of a mutant IDH1 vaccine in newly diagnosed glioma. No antigen has been identified for these receptors. Sequenced by immunoSEQ multiplex PCR; TCRdb stores in-frame clones only, minus some. Among 35,000 to 45,000 clones, approximately 93% were seen once, and the ten largest hold around 2.8%. The specimen comprised PBMCs, sampled from a glioma patient whose treatment included an IDH1 peptide vaccine. The receptors were gathered from a man aged 50 to 60 with glioma. Each CDR3 is given with its conserved first and last residue. The D gene is left open where the match is weak. Not every row has a clone size; where given, it reads once, few, many or a size class.

len	v_gene	d_gene	abundance	j_gene	CDR3aa	CDR3nt
12	TRBV30	.	.	TRBJ2-7	CASAGPGYEQYF	TGTGCCTCGGCCGGGCCTGGGTACGAGCAGTACTTC
13	TRBV6-6	.	.	TRBJ2-7	CASSYSLARGGYF	TGTGCCAGCAGTTACTCGTTAGCCCGAGGGGGGTACTTC
17	TRBV9	.	once	TRBJ1-3	CASSVEYAPKSGNTIYF	TGTGCCAGCAGCGTAGAGTATGCACCTAAATCTGGAAACACCATATATTTT
16	TRBV19	.	.	TRBJ1-6	CASSIGGKTLNSPLHF	TGTGCCAGTAGTATTGGGGGGAAGACCCTCAATTCACCCCTCCACTTT
14	TRBV28	.	.	TRBJ2-7	CASRLQGNTHEQYF	TGTGCCAGCAGATTACAGGGTAACACTCACGAGCAGTACTTC
19	TRBV7-9	TRBD2	.	TRBJ2-1	CASSLDAGGIIRSYNEQFF	TGTGCCAGCAGCTTAGATGCGGGAGGAATTATTCGCTCCTACAATGAGCAGTTCTTC
12	TRBV7-3	.	.	TRBJ2-1	CASSLNGNEQFF	TGTGCCAGCAGCTTAAACGGTAATGAGCAGTTCTTC
16	TRBV19	.	.	TRBJ2-3	CASSPNAAGIPDTQYF	TGTGCCAGTTCGCCAAACGCGGCGGGAATTCCAGATACGCAGTATTTT
18	TRBV7-2	.	once	TRBJ1-1	CASSLAPVGRGADTEAFF	TGTGCCAGCAGCTTAGCACCCGTCGGGCGGGGGGCGGACACTGAAGCTTTCTTT
14	TRBV7-9	.	.	TRBJ2-7	CASSLPGKGYEQYF	TGTGCCAGCAGCTTACCAGGGAAAGGCTACGAGCAGTACTTC
14	TRBV5-4	.	.	TRBJ1-1	CASSFDIDNTEAFF	TGTGCCAGCAGCTTTGATATTGATAACACTGAAGCTTTCTTT
13	TRBV27	.	once	TRBJ1-1	CASSLTWPSEAFF	TGTGCCAGCAGTTTAACGTGGCCATCTGAAGCTTTCTTT
17	TRBV4-2	TRBD2	.	TRBJ2-1	CASSPTSGRATSDEQFF	TGTGCCAGCAGCCCGACTAGCGGGAGAGCCACGTCGGATGAGCAGTTCTTC
14	TRBV28	.	.	TRBJ2-5	CASSLLVDQGTQYF	TGTGCCAGCAGTTTATTGGTTGATCAGGGGACCCAGTACTTC
15	TRBV25-1	TRBD2	.	TRBJ2-7	CASSKLGTSDGEQYF	TGTGCCAGCAGTAAACTAGGGACTAGCGATGGCGAGCAGTACTTC
18	TRBV4-1	.	.	TRBJ2-1	CASSQEIVHPPSYNEQFF	TGCGCCAGCAGCCAAGAAATAGTCCATCCACCTTCCTACAATGAGCAGTTCTTC
14	TRBV6-5	.	.	TRBJ1-1	CASSTTGMFTEAFF	TGTGCCAGCAGTACAACAGGGATGTTCACTGAAGCTTTCTTT
14	TRBV6-6	.	.	TRBJ2-1	CASSYSTRTNEQFF	TGTGCCAGCAGTTACTCGACTAGAACCAATGAGCAGTTCTTC
15	TRBV4-2	TRBD1	once	TRBJ1-5	CASSPRDSLNQPQHF	TGTGCCAGCAGCCCCCGGGACAGCCTTAATCAGCCCCAGCATTTT
14	TRBV2	.	.	TRBJ1-2	CASSDWKGKGGYTF	TGTGCCAGCAGTGATTGGAAGGGGAAAGGAGGCTACACCTTC
14	TRBV27	.	.	TRBJ2-6	CASLPGSGANVLTF	TGTGCCAGCCTCCCCGGGTCTGGGGCCAACGTCCTGACTTTC
12	TRBV10-2	.	.	TRBJ2-5	CASRGARETQYF	TGCGCCAGCAGGGGAGCTCGAGAGACCCAGTACTTC
13	TRBV2	.	few	TRBJ1-1	CASILGGVTEAFF	TGTGCCAGCATCCTCGGGGGGGTCACTGAAGCTTTCTTT
16	TRBV5-1	TRBD2	.	TRBJ2-5	CASSWGPGGPGETQYF	TGCGCCAGCAGTTGGGGGCCGGGGGGGCCTGGGGAGACCCAGTACTTC
13	TRBV5-6	TRBD1	.	TRBJ1-1	CASSQGTGTEAFF	TGTGCCAGCAGCCAAGGGACAGGGACTGAAGCTTTCTTT
15	TRBV28	TRBD1	.	TRBJ1-4	CASRRRGQGREKLFF	TGTGCCAGCAGGCGCCGCGGACAGGGGAGGGAAAAACTGTTTTTT